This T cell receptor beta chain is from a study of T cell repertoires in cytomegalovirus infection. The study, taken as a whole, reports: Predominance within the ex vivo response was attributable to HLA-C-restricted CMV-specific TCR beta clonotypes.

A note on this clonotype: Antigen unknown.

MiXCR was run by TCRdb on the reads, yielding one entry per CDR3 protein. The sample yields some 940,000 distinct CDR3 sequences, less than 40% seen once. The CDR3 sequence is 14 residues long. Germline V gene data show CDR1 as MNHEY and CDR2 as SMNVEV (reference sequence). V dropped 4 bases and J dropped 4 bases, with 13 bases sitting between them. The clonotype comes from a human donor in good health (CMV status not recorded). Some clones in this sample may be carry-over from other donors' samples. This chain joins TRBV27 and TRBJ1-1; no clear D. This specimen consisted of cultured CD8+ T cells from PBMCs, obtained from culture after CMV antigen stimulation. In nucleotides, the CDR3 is TGTGCCAGCAGTTGGGCCACACTAGGCACTGAAGCTTTCTTT. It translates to CASSWATLGTEAFF.